The entry that follows covers one TCR beta chain sequence. The antigen remains undetermined. The unexposed donors gave CD4+ T cells in 2011-2018, prior to COVID-19. CD4+ T cells were isolated from the cells after 10 days of culture. As cell numbers allowed, unexposed-donor CD4+ T cells faced SARS-CoV-2 S/N and four cold-coronavirus spikes. The data stem from a study of CD4 T cells in relation to SARS-CoV-2 and coronaviruses. Study-level results: This crossreactivity analysis covered spike protein alone, no other viral proteins. Crossreactive clones expanded significantly less to SARS-CoV-2 than monoreactive clones.

Clones were sequenced by immunoSEQ multiplex PCR, and TCRdb holds only the in-frame ones, with some missing. Of approximately 24,000 clones listed, about 75% are singletons. There are 13 residues in the CDR3. CDR1 and CDR2 from the germline V gene are MRHNA and SNTAGT. The V and J ends lost 6 bases and 2 bases respectively, with 10 bases between them. The sequenced sample consisted of CD4+ T cells from PBMCs, cultured in vitro. This TCR derives from a human donor in good health. This chain connects TRBV6-4 to TRBJ1-1, with D possibly matching TRBD1 (5 bases). CDR3 sequence: CASRGRENTEAFF. The CDR3 DNA reads TGTGCCAGCAGGGGACGGGAAAACACTGAAGCTTTCTTT.